This entry lists 20 T cell receptor beta chains sequenced from one sample in a study of T cells after somatic rescue of genetic block. Only in-frame clones appear in the TCRdb table, and some are missing; sequencing was by immunoSEQ multiplex PCR. The sample yields roughly 110,000 clones, 90% to 95% seen once. Sample: peripheral blood mononuclear cells (PBMCs). The receptors were gathered from a woman aged 18-29 years.

This clone was seen just once. The genes are TRBV21-1 and TRBJ1-6. TRBV21-1 is tagged as a pseudogene. The CDR3 spans 21 residues. The chain's CDR3 is CASSKGPGGEATGSYNSPLHF. DNA for the CDR3: TGTGCCAGCAGCAAAGGGCCGGGGGGAGAGGCTACAGGCTCCTATAATTCACCCCTCCACTTT.

This chain links TRBV7-9 with TRBJ2-3, with D possibly being TRBD2 (5 bases). The CDR3 loop spans 11 amino acids. CDR1 SEHNR and CDR2 FQNEAQ come from the germline V gene (reference sequence). V lost 7 bases, J lost 3 bases, and 5 bases lay in between. In DNA, the CDR3 is TGTGCCAGCACGGGGACAGATACGCAGTATTTT. Its translation: CASTGTDTQYF.

The J gene is TRBJ2-5, the V gene TRBV9, with 12 nucleotides matching TRBD2. Germline-derived CDR1 and CDR2 are SGDLS and YYNGEE. After removal of 0 bases from V and 0 bases from J, the junction contained 3 bases not matched to a gene. CDR3 size: 17 residues. CDR3 amino acids: CASSVGLAGVHQETQYF. The CDR3 bases are TGTGCCAGCAGCGTAGGACTAGCGGGGGTACACCAAGAGACCCAGTACTTC.

The gene calls are TRBV10-3 and TRBJ1-3; D possibly corresponds to TRBD1 (6 bases). The CDR3 has 15 residues. The germline V gene has CDR1 ENHRY and CDR2 SYGVKD. Trimming took 6 bases from V and 0 from J, leaving 12 bases between them. The CDR3 nucleotides read TGTGCCATCAGGACAGGCATTAACTCTGGAAACACCATATATTTT. Protein: CAIRTGINSGNTIYF.

The rearrangement links TRBV7-9 to TRBJ2-3; D not certain. Germline V gene sequence: CDR1 SEHNR, CDR2 FQNEAQ (reference sequence). The CDR3 loop spans 13 amino acids. Trimming took off 5 bases at V and 6 bases at J, with 12 bases between the two ends. The CDR3 region is CASSLFPRDTQYF. The CDR3 bases are TGTGCCAGCAGCCTTTTCCCAAGGGATACGCAGTATTTT.

The chain has TRBV6-5 and TRBJ1-2, with D unresolved. The germline CDR1 and CDR2 sequences are MNHEY and SVGAGI. The CDR3 sequence is 13 residues long. Trimming removed 5 bases at V and 8 bases at J, with 15 bases between. This CDR3 reads CASSQRERMGYTF. CDR3 nucleotides: TGTGCCAGCAGTCAGAGGGAACGCATGGGCTACACCTTC.

The rearrangement joins TRBV4-3 to TRBJ1-2, with D unclear. V lost 0 bases and J 5 bases, leaving 16 bases between the germline ends. The germline V gene has CDR1 LGHNA and CDR2 YSLEER. The CDR3 has 16 amino acids. CDR3 bases: TGCGCCAGCAGCCAAGATGTGAGCAGGACTGGATATGGCTACACCTTC. Protein product: CASSQDVSRTGYGYTF.

The chain carries TRBV28 and TRBJ2-2; D is unresolved. Trimming took off 1 base at V and 2 bases at J, with 8 bases between the two ends. The CDR3 is made up of 15 amino acids. Germline CDR1 reads MDHEN; CDR2 reads SYDVKM. The CDR3 region is CASSLSETNTGELFF. The CDR3 DNA reads as TGTGCCAGCAGTTTATCAGAGACCAACACCGGGGAGCTGTTTTTT.

The J gene is TRBJ2-2, the V gene TRBV7-8; D gene unclear. Between the trimmed V and J ends, which lost 2 bases and 6 bases, there was a span of 7 bases. CDR3 length equals 13 residues. Per germline, CDR1 SGHVS and CDR2 FQNEAQ. Written as DNA, the CDR3 is TGTGCCAGCAGCTTATGGGGTGCCGGGGAGCTGTTTTTT. It encodes CASSLWGAGELFF.

This chain links TRBV27 with TRBJ2-1; D may be TRBD1 (7 bases). The CDR3 length is 17 residues. Per germline, CDR1 MNHEY and CDR2 SMNVEV (reference sequence). The V end lost 6 bases, the J end lost 7 bases, and 25 bases lay between the germline ends. For the CDR3, the DNA is TGTGCCAGCAGCCACTATAAGGACGGCAGGGGGACTAATGAGCAGTTCTTC. Translating gives CASSHYKDGRGTNEQFF.

The CDR3 reads CAISEPGTDTQYF. The CDR3 nucleotides read TGTGCCATCAGTGAGCCGGGCACAGATACGCAGTATTTT. This chain connects TRBV10-3 to TRBJ2-3, with D uncertain. Trimming shortened V by 2 bases and J by 1 base, and 4 bases separated the two germline ends. There are 13 residues in the CDR3. Per the germline V gene, CDR1 is ENHRY and CDR2 is SYGVKD.

This clone was detected a few times. The rearrangement joins TRBV7-9 to TRBJ2-2; perhaps TRBD2 as D (5 bases). The V gene lost 5 bases and the J gene lost 5 bases, with 21 bases spanning the gap. In germline, CDR1 is SEHNR, CDR2 FQNEAQ (reference sequence). The CDR3 sequence is 17 residues long. The CDR3 DNA sequence: TGTGCCAGCAGCCCAATCCCCTTGGGAGTGAGGACCGGGGAGCTGTTTTTT. Protein: CASSPIPLGVRTGELFF.

With regard to this clone: Other DNA sequences within the sample encode an identical CDR3. The chain uses TRBV6-1 and TRBJ1-2; 10 bases are a match to TRBD1. V was pared by 1 base and J by 5 bases, with 1 base of the junction left unmatched. This CDR3 comprises 14 residues. Germline V gene data show CDR1 as MNHNS and CDR2 as SASEGT. As DNA, the CDR3 is TGTGCCAGCAGTGAAGGGACAGGGGGTTATGGCTACACCTTC. This translates into CASSEGTGGYGYTF.

This clone has a single count. One junction end does not reproduce the germline sequence, and a read error may be involved. The chain recombines TRBV6-9 with TRBJ2-7; no reliable D call. The CDR3 runs to 10 residues. Germline CDR1 is MNHGY and CDR2 is SVAAGI. The CDR3 protein is CASSRRNLLF. The CDR3 DNA reads as TGTGCCAGCAGTCGTCGAAATTTACTCTTC.

The chain has TRBV7-8 and TRBJ1-3, with a possible D match to TRBD1 (5 bases). V gave up 1 base and J gave up 1 base, with 17 bases separating them. From germline, CDR1 is SGHVS and CDR2 FQNEAQ. This CDR3 is 18 amino acids long. CDR3 sequence: CASSLVLMRGDSGNTIYF. The CDR3 bases are TGTGCCAGCAGCTTAGTGCTAATGAGGGGAGATTCTGGAAACACCATATATTTT. The variable domain in full, completed from reference TRBV7-8 and TRBJ1-3, reads GAGVSQSPRYKVAKRGQDVALRCDPISGHVSLFWYQQALGQGPEFLTYFQNEAQLDKSGLPSDRFFAERPEGSVSTLKIQRTQQEDSAVYLCASSLVLMRGDSGNTIYFGEGSWLTVV.

There are a few counts of this clone. The V gene is TRBV30, the J gene TRBJ1-5; weak D call: TRBD1 (5 bases). Germline V gene sequence: CDR1 GTSNPN, CDR2 SVGIG (reference sequence). The CDR3 has 17 amino acids. V lost 0 bases to trimming and J lost 2 bases, with 17 bases between them. CDR3 loop: CAWSVSWRGSGNQPQHF. DNA of the CDR3: TGTGCCTGGAGTGTAAGTTGGAGGGGTTCTGGCAATCAGCCCCAGCATTTT.

This clone occurred once. A read error may account for a junction end that differs from germline. This rearrangement joins TRBV6-1 to TRBJ2-6; tentative D call: TRBD1 (5 bases). CDR1 MNHNS and CDR2 SASEGT come from the germline V gene. CDR3 length: 18 residues. The CDR3 protein is CASSADFPAISGASVLTF. The CDR3 DNA sequence: TGTGCCAGCAGTGCCGACTTTCCTGCGATCTCTGGGGCCAGCGTCCTGACTTTC.

This clone has more than one count but fewer than ten. The V and J genes are TRBV22-1 and TRBJ1-1; the D segment call TRBD1 is taken from the table without a DNA check. TRBV22-1 constitutes a pseudogene. The CDR3 runs 15 residues. CDR3 nucleotides: TGTCCTGGGAGCCCATTTCTCGACAGGAACACTGAAGCTTTCTTT. Translated: CPGSPFLDRNTEAFF.

The chain joins TRBV7-9 to TRBJ1-1; a possible D gene is TRBD1 (6 bases). The length of the CDR3 is 15 residues. In germline, CDR1 is SEHNR, CDR2 FQNEAQ (reference sequence). V was clipped by 5 bases and J by 3 bases, with 16 bases between them. The CDR3 nucleotides read TGTGCCAGCAGCCCCCGTGGCGAGGGGGACACTGAAGCTTTCTTT. It encodes CASSPRGEGDTEAFF.

CDR3: CASSRTTSGGPNNEQFF. The CDR3 DNA is TGTGCCAGCAGCCGCACGACTAGCGGGGGGCCAAACAATGAGCAGTTCTTC. J is TRBJ2-1 and V is TRBV4-2; 13 positions agree with TRBD2. CDR3 length: 17 amino acids. Germline CDR1 LGHNA, CDR2 YNFKEQ. After removal of 4 bases from V and 5 bases from J, the junction contained 8 bases not matched to a gene.